This TCR beta chain is drawn from a study of cytomegalovirus exposure and HLA in healthy donors. Study observations and caveats: The presence/absence work took it that sequencing depth was about the same across donors. According to the study, roughly 160 TCR beta chains were cytomegalovirus-associated. Most subjects had HLA-A and HLA-B alleles reportedly predicted accurately by TCR beta sequences. The authors judged a highly shared variant cluster likely a sequencing artifact.

Germline V lookup: CDR1 SEHNR, CDR2 FQNEAQ (reference sequence). Germline trimming cut 5 bases from V and 5 bases from J; bases unmatched to any gene: 5. There are 16 residues in the CDR3. It was with 60 Vbeta and 13 Jbeta primers that the PCR ran. Clones were read by immunoSEQ multiplex PCR, and TCRdb kept only the in-frame ones, dropping some. Of roughly 120,000 clones in the sample, 70% to 80% were seen once. This clone came up once. Its target is unknown. The V gene is TRBV7-9, the J gene TRBJ2-5, with TRBD2 matching over 16 bases. Sequences were obtained from PBMCs. This TCR came from a woman aged 40 to 49 in good health and CMV-seropositive. CDR3 sequence: CASSPGTSGRVETQYF. The CDR3 coding sequence is TGTGCCAGCAGCCCCGGGACTAGCGGGAGGGTGGAGACCCAGTACTTC.